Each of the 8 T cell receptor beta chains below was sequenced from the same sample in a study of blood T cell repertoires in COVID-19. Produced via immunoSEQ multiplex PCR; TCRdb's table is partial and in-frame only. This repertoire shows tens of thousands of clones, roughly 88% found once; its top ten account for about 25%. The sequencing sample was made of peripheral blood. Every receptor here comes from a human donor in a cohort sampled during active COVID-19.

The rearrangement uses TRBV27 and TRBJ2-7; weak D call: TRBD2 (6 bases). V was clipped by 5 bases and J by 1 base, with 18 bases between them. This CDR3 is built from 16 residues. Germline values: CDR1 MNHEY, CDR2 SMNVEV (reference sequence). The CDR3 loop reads CASSPALGRGSYEQYF. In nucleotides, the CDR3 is TGTGCCAGCAGTCCCGCCCTGGGCCGGGGGTCCTACGAGCAGTACTTC.

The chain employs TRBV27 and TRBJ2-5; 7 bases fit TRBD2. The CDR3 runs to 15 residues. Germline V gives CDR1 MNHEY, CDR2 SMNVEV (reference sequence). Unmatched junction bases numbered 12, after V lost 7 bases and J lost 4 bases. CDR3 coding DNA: TGTGCCAGCAAACTCTATGGGGGGGATGGAGAGACCCAGTACTTC. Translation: CASKLYGGDGETQYF.

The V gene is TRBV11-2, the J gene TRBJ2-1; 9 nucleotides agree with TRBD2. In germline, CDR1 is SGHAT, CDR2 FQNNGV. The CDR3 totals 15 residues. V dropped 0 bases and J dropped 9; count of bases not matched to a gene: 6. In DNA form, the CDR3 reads TGTGCCAGCAGCTTAGATAGCGGGAGATCTAGTGAGCAGTTCTTC. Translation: CASSLDSGRSSEQFF.

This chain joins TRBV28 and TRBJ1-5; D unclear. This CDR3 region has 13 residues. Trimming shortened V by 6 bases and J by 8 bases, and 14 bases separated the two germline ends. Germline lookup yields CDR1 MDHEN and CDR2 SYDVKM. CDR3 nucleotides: TGTGCCAGCAGCCCCGTAGCTGCTGAGCCCCAGCATTTT. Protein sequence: CASSPVAAEPQHF.

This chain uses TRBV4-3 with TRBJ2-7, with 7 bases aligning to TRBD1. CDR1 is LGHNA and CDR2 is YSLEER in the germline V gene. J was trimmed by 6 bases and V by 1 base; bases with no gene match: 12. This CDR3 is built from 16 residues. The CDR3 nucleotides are TGCGCCAGCAGCCAAGGAGTAGGGACAGTCGGTTTCGAGCAGTACTTC. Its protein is CASSQGVGTVGFEQYF.

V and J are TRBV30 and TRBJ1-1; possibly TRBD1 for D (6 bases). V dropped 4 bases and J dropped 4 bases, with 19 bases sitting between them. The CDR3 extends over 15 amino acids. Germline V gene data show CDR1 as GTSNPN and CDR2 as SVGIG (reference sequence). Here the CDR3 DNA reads TGTGCCTGGATAGGGGGGGGCGAGGTGCCCACTGAAGCTTTCTTT. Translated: CAWIGGGEVPTEAFF.

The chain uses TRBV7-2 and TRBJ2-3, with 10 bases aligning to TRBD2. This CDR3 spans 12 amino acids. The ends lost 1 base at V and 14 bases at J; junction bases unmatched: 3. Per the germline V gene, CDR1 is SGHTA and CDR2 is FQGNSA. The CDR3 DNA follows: TGTGCCAGCAGCTTAGAGCGGGGGGGCCGGTATTTT. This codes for CASSLERGGRYF. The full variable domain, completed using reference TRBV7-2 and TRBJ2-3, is GAGVSQSPSNKVTEKGKDVELRCDPISGHTALYWYRQSLGQGLEFLIYFQGNSAPDKSGLPSDRFSAERTGGSVSTLTIQRTQQEDSAVYLCASSLERGGRYFGPGTRLTVL.

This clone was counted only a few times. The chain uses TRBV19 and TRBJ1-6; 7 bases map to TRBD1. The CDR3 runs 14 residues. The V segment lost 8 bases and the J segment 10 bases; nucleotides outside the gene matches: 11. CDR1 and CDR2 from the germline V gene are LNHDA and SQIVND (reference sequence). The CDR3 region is CASDLGTEGSPLHF. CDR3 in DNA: TGTGCCAGTGACCTCGGGACAGAGGGATCACCCCTCCACTTT.